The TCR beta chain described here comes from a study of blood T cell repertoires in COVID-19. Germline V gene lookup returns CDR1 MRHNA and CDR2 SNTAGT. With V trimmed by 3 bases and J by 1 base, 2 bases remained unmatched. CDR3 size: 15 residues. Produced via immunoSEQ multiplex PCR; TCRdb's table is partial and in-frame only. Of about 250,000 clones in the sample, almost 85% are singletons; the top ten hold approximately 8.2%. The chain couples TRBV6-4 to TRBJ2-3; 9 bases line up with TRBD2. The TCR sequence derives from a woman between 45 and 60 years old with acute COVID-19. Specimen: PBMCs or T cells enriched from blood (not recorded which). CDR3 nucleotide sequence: TGTGCCAGCAGTGAAGCGGGGGGACGCACAGATACGCAGTATTTT. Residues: CASSEAGGRTDTQYF.